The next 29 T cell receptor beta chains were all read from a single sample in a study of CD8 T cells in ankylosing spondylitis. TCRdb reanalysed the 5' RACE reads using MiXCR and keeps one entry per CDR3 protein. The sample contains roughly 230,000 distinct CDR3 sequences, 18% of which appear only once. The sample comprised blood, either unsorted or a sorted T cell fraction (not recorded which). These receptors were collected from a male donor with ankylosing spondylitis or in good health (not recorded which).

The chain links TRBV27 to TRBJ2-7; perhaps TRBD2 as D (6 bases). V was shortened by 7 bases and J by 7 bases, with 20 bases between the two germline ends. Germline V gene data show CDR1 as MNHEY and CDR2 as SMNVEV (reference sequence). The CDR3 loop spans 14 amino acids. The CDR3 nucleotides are TGTGCCAGCACGGTCGGGGGTCCTCTTGGGGAGCAGTACTTC. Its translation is CASTVGGPLGEQYF.

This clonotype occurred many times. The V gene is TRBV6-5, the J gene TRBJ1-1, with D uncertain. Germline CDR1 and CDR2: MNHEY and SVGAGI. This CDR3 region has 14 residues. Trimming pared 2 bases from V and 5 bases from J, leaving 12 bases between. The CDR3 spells CASSYRDLGTEAFF. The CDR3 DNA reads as TGTGCCAGCAGTTACAGGGATTTGGGAACTGAAGCTTTCTTT.

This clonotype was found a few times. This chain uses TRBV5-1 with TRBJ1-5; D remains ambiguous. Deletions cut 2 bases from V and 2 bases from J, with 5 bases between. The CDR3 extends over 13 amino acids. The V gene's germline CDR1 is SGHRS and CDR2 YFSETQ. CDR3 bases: TGCGCCAGCAGCTTTGAAGGCAATCAGCCCCAGCATTTT. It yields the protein CASSFEGNQPQHF.

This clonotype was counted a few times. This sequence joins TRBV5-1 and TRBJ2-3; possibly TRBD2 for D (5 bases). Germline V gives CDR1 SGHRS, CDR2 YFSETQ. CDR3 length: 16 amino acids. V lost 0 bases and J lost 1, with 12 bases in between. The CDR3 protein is CASSLEAEVGTDTQYF. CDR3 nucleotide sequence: TGCGCCAGCAGCTTGGAGGCGGAGGTGGGCACAGATACGCAGTATTTT.

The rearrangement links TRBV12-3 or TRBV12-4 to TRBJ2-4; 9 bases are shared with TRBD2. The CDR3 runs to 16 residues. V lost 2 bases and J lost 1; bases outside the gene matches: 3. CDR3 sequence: CASSLLAGGAKNIQYF. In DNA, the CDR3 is TGTGCCAGCAGTTTACTGGCGGGAGGGGCCAAAAACATTCAGTACTTC.

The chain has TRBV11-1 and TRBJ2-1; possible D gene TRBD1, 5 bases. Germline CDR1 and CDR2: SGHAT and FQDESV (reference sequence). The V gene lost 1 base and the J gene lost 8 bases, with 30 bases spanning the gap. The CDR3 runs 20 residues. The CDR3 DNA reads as TGTGCCAGCAGCTTAGTTTATGGCAGGGTTTCTTTGCTTGAGTACGATGAGCAGTTCTTC. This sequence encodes CASSLVYGRVSLLEYDEQFF.

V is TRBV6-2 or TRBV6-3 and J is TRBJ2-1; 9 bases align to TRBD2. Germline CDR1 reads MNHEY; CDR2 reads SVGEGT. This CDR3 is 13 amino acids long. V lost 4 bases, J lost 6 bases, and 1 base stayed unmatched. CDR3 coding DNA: TGTGCCAGCAGTTCTAGCGGGACCAATGAGCAGTTCTTC. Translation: CASSSSGTNEQFF.

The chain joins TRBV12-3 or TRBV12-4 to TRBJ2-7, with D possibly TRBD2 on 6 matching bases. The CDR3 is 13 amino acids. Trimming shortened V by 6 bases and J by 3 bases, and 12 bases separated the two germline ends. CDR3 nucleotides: TGTGCCAGCAGACTAACTAGCAGCTACGAGCAGTACTTC. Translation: CASRLTSSYEQYF.

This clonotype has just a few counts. CDR3 residues: CASSQEPVGPVVYEQYF. The DNA of the CDR3 is TGCGCCAGCAGCCAAGAGCCGGTGGGGCCAGTCGTCTACGAGCAGTACTTC. The rearrangement links TRBV4-3 to TRBJ2-7; D is perhaps TRBD1 (5 bases). Trimming took off 0 bases at V and 3 bases at J, with 18 bases between the two ends. The CDR3 runs to 17 residues. CDR1 and CDR2 from the germline V gene are LGHNA and YSLEER.

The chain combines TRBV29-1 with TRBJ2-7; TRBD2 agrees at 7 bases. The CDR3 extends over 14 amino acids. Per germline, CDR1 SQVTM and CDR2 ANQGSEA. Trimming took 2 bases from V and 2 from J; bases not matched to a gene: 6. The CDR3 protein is CSVEIGLETYEQYF. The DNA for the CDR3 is TGCAGCGTTGAAATAGGACTAGAAACCTACGAGCAGTACTTC.

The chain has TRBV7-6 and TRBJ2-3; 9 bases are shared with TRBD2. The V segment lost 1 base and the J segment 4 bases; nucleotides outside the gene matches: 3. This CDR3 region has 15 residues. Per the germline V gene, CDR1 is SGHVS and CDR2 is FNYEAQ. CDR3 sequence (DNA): TGTGCCAGCAGCTTAGGCGGGAGGGTATCAGATACGCAGTATTTT. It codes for CASSLGGRVSDTQYF.

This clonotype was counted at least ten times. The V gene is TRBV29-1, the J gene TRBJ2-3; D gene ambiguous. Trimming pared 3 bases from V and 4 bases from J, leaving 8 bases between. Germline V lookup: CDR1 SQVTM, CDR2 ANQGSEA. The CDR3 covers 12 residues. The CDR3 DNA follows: TGCAGCGTTGATATCGTATCAGATACGCAGTATTTT. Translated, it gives CSVDIVSDTQYF.

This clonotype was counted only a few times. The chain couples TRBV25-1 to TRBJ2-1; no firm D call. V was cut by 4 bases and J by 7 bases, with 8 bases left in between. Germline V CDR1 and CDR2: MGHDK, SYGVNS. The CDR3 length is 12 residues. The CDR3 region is CASSVLNNEQFF. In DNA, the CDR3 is TGTGCCAGCAGTGTTTTGAATAATGAGCAGTTCTTC.

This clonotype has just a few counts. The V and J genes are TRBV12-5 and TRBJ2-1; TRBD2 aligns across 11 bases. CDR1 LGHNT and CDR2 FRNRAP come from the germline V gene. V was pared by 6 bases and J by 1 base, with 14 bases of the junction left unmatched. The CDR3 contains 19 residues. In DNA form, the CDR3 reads TGTGCTAGTGGCGGTCGAGAAAGTCCTAGCGGGAGGTCCTACAATGAGCAGTTCTTC. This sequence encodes CASGGRESPSGRSYNEQFF.

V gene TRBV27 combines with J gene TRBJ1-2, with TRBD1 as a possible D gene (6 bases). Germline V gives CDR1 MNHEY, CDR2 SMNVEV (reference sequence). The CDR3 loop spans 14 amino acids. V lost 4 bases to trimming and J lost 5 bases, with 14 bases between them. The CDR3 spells CASSYSGQGYGYTF. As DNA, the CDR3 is TGTGCCAGCAGTTATTCGGGTCAGGGGTATGGCTACACCTTC.

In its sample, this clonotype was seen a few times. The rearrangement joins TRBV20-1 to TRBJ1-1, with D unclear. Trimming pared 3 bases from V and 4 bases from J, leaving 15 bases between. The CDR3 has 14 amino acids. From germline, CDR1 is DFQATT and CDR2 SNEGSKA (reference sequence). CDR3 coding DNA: TGCAGTGCTAGGTACCAGGCGTTGTTCACTGAAGCTTTCTTT. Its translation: CSARYQALFTEAFF.

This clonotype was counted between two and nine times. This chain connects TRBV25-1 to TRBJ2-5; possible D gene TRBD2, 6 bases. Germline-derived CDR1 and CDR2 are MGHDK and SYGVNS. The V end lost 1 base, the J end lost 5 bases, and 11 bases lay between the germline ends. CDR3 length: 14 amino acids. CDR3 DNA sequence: TGTGCCAGCAGTGAATTCATGGGGGGTGAGACCCAGTACTTC. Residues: CASSEFMGGETQYF.

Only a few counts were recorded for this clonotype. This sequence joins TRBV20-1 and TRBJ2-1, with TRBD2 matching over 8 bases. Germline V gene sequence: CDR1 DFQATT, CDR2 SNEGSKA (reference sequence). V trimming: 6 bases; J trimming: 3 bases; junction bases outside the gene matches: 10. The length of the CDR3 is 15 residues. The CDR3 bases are TGCAGTGCCCACGACGGGGGACTAGTCTACAATGAGCAGTTCTTC. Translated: CSAHDGGLVYNEQFF.

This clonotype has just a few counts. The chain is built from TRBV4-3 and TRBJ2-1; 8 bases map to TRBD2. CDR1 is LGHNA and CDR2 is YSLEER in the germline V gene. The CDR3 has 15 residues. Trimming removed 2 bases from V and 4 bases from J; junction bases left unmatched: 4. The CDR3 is CASSQNSGTYNEQFF. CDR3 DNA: TGCGCCAGCAGCCAAAATAGCGGGACGTACAATGAGCAGTTCTTC.

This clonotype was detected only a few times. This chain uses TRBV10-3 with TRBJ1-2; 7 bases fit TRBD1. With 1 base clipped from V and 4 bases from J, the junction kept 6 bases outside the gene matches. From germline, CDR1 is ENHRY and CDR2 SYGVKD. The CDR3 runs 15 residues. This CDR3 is CAISEYEGAVYGYTF. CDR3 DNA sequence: TGTGCCATCAGTGAGTACGAGGGGGCGGTCTATGGCTACACCTTC.

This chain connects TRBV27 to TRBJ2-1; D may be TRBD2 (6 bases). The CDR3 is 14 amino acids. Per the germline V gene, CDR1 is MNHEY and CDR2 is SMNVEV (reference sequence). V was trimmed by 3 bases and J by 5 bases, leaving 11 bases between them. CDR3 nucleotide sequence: TGTGCCAGCAGTTTTCCCGGGGGAAACAATGAGCAGTTCTTC. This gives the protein CASSFPGGNNEQFF.

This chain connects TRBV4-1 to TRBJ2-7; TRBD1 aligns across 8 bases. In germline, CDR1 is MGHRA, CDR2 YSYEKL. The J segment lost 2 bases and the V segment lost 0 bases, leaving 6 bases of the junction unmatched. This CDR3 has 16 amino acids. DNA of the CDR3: TGCGCCAGCAGCCAAGATTGGACAGGGTACACCTACGAGCAGTACTTC. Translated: CASSQDWTGYTYEQYF.

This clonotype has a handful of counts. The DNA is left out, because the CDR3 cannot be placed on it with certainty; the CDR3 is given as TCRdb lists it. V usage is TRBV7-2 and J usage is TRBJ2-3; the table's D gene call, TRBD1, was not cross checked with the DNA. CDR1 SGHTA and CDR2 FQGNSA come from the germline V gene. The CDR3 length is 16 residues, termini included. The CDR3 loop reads CASSFLWGETTDTQYF.

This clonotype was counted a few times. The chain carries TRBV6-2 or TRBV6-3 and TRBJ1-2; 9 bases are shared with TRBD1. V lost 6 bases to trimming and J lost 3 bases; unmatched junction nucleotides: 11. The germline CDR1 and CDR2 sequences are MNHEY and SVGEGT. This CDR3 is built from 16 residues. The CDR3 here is CASSYAPGQGDYGYTF. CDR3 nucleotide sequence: TGTGCCAGCAGCTACGCTCCGGGACAGGGCGACTATGGCTACACCTTC.

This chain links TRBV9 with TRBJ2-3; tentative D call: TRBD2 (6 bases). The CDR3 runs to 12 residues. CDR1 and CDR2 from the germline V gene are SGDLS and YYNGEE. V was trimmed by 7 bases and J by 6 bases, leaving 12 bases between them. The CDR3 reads CASSDGGDTQYF. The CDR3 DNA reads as TGTGCCAGCTCCGATGGGGGGGATACGCAGTATTTT.

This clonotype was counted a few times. The CDR3 bases are TGTGCCAGCAGCTTAGGAGGCAGTCGGGTCTGGGAGCAGTACTTC. It translates to CASSLGGSRVWEQYF. This rearrangement joins TRBV7-9 to TRBJ2-7; D not resolved. The V gene's germline CDR1 is SEHNR and CDR2 FQNEAQ (reference sequence). V was cut by 1 base and J by 7 bases, with 17 bases left in between. The CDR3 totals 15 residues.

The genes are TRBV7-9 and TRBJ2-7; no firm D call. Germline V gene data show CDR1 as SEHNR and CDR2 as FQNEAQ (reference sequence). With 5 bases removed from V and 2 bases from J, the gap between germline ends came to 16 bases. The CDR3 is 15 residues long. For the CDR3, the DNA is TGTGCCAGCAGCCCTGGGTACCCAAGGACCTACGAGCAGTACTTC. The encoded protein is CASSPGYPRTYEQYF.

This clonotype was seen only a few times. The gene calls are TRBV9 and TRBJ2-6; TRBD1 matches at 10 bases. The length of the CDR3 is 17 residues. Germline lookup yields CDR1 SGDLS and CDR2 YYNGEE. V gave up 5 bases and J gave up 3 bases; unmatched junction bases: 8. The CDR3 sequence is CASSARDRGFGANVLTF. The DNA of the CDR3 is TGTGCCAGCAGTGCCCGGGACAGGGGTTTTGGGGCCAACGTCCTGACTTTC.

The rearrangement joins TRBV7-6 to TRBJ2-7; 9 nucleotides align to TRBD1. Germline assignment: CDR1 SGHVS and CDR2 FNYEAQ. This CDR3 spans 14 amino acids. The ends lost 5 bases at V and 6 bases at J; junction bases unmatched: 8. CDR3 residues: CASSTLTGGAEQYF. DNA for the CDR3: TGTGCCAGCAGCACCCTGACAGGGGGAGCCGAGCAGTACTTC.